What follows describes a single TCR beta chain. Its binding antigen is unknown. No much larger clone exists at a distance of one base, and base qualities are not known. The library was generated by the immunoSEQ multiplex PCR assay. For TCR sequencing, RNA was extracted from every sample and reverse transcribed into cDNA to serve as template. SuperScript III was used for first-strand cDNA synthesis, primed with a 2:1 mix of oligo-dT and random hexamers. A synthetic immune receptor repertoire was used to assess amplification bias, and residual bias was removed computationally. In the paper's pipeline: Raw reads were preprocessed to remove errors, and CDR3 was defined according to IMGT conventions as the region from the conserved cysteine to phenylalanine. Clonality was computed as 1 minus the Shannon entropy, with the entropy normalized by log2 of the number of productive unique TCRs. Whether scalp clones were CD4 or CD8 was inferred by matching scalp TCRbeta sequences against CD4 and CD8 repertoires sorted from blood. Held by TCRdb, this immuneACCESS table contains in-frame sequences only and omits some clones. Under half of the omission traces to an unresolved V gene where checked; the cause of the rest is unknown. V and J calls and clone size follow that table, whereas D and trimming were derived from the DNA. The sample has some 20,000 clones on record, approximately 60% of them singletons. In total, the top ten clones hold 4.5% to 5.5% of the sample.

CDR1 and CDR2 are drawn from the germline V gene: SGHVS, FQNEAQ. Relative to germline, V is 8 bases shorter and J is 6 bases shorter, with 14 bases between their ends. The CDR3 sequence holds 12 residues, the cysteine and phenylalanine included. Just the 36-base CDR3 DNA is kept, in frame starting at base 1. These data are taken from a study of CD8+ T cells in alopecia areata listed by TCRdb under 2018. Concerning the study at large: To study T cell clonal expansion in alopecia areata, the researchers applied high-throughput TCRbeta sequencing to both the C3H/HeJ mouse model and human patients. In humans, TCRbeta sequencing was performed on scalp tissue and on sorted CD4+ and CD8+ peripheral blood T cells from healthy controls and from patients with patchy or totalis/universalis alopecia areata. Scalp clonality was compared among normal scalp (n=4), patchy alopecia areata scalp (n=8), and alopecia totalis/universalis scalp (n=8). RNA was obtained with the PAXgene miRNA kit for fixed scalp, the miRNeasy kit for PBMCs, and the RNeasy kit for mouse skin. Amplification of TCRbeta CDR3 regions was done by immunoSEQ multiplex PCR using 35 Vbeta forward primers and 13 Jbeta reverse primers. Results the study describes overall, beyond this receptor: Compared with normal scalp, lesional scalp, particularly in alopecia totalis/universalis, had higher clonality and more expanded CD8+ clones, which suggests antigenic drive. Shared TCR sequences between patients were less evident than in mice, which may be partly attributable to HLA diversity in the patient population. Unlike mouse skin, which is dominated by gammadelta T cells, normal human skin has resident alphabeta T cells that are also sequenced, and this complicates analysis of the scalp TCR repertoire.

CD4+ cells from about five biomarker-study patients were further sorted into CD25+CD127- cells. Lesional scalp punch biopsies and peripheral blood were collected from alopecia areata patients. PBMCs were separated by density centrifugation and stained for CD3, CD4 and CD8, after which CD4+ and CD8+ T cells were sorted on a FACSAria. The untreated alopecia areata patients were recruited through a multicenter biomarker study. Sequenced material: CD4+ Tregs sorted from blood. The clonotype comes from a human donor with alopecia areata. The receptor chain draws on TRBV7-8 and TRBJ2-7; the D gene is possibly TRBD1, with 6 bases matching. The nucleotide sequence is given as TGTGCCAGCGGCAAACAGGGCCGCGAGCAGTACTTC. This translates into CASGKQGREQYF.